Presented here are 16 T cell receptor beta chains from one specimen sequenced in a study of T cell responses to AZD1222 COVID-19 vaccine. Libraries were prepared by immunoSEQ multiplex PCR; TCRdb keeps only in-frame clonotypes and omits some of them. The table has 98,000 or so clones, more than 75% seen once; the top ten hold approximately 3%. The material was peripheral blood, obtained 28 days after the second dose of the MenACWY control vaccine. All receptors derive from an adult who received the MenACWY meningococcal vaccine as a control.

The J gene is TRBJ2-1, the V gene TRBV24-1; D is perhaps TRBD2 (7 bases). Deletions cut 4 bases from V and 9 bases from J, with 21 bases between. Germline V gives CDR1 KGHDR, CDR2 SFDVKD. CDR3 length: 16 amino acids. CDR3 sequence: CATSDPLAGALGEQFF. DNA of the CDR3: TGTGCCACCAGTGACCCTCTCGCGGGGGCCCTCGGTGAGCAGTTCTTC.

The CDR3 DNA reads TGCAGCGTAGCCCCATCAGATACGCAGTATTTT. It codes for CSVAPSDTQYF. The chain combines TRBV29-1 with TRBJ2-3; no definite D call. The germline gives CDR1 SQVTM, CDR2 ANQGSEA. The CDR3 sequence is 11 residues long. Trimming removed 6 bases at V and 4 bases at J, with 8 bases between.

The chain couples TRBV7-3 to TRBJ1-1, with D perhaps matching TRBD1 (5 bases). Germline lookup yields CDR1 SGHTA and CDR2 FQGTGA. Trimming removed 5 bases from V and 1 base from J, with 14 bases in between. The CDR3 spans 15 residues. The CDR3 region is CASSPLNGGNTEAFF. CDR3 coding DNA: TGTGCCAGCAGCCCCCTAAACGGGGGGAACACTGAAGCTTTCTTT.

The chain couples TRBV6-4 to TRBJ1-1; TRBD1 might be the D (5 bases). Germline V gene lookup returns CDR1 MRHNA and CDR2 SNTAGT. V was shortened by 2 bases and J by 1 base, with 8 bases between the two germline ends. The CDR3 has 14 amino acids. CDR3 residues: CASSDGGGNTEAFF. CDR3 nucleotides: TGTGCCAGCAGTGACGGGGGAGGGAACACTGAAGCTTTCTTT.

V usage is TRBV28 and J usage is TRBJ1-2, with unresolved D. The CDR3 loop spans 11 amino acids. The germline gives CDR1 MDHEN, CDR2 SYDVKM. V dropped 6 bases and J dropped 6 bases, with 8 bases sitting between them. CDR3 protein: CASSTRHGYTF. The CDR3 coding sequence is TGTGCCAGCAGCACGCGCCATGGCTACACCTTC.

CDR3 loop: CASSALGHTYEQYF. DNA of the CDR3: TGTGCCAGCAGCGCTTTAGGACATACCTACGAGCAGTACTTC. V is TRBV5-6 and J is TRBJ2-7; perhaps TRBD1 as D (5 bases). CDR1 and CDR2 (germline): SGHDT, YYEEEE. The CDR3 has 14 residues. Trimming took off 4 bases at V and 2 bases at J, with 13 bases between the two ends.

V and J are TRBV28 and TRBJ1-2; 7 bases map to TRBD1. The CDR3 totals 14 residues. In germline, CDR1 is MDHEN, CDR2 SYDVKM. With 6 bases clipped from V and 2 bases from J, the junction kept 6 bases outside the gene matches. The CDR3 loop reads CASSTGGQNYGYTF. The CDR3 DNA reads TGTGCCAGCAGCACGGGGGGACAGAACTATGGCTACACCTTC.

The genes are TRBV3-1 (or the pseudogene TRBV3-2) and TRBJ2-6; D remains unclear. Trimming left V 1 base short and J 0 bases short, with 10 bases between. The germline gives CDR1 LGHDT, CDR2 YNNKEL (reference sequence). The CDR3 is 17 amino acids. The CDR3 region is CASSQGSWSSGANVLTF. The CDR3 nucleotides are TGTGCCAGCAGCCAAGGTTCATGGAGCTCTGGGGCCAACGTCCTGACTTTC.

The CDR3 DNA reads TGTGCCTGGAGTAAGCACGGACAGCGTCTCCCCTCCGAGCAGTACTTC. Amino acid sequence: CAWSKHGQRLPSEQYF. The chain joins TRBV30 to TRBJ2-7; TRBD1 is a possible D gene (6 bases). Germline V gene lookup returns CDR1 GTSNPN and CDR2 SVGIG (reference sequence). This CDR3 is built from 16 residues. Trimming took off 2 bases at V and 6 bases at J, with 23 bases between the two ends.

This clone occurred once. The CDR3 sequence is CASSRTGATGELFF. The DNA for the CDR3 is TGTGCCAGCAGCCGGACAGGGGCCACCGGGGAGCTGTTTTTT. The V and J genes are TRBV2 and TRBJ2-2; 9 bases align to TRBD1. The CDR3 covers 14 residues. V shed 6 bases and J 4 bases; nucleotides not matched to a gene: 3. Germline V gene sequence: CDR1 SNHLY, CDR2 FYNNEI.

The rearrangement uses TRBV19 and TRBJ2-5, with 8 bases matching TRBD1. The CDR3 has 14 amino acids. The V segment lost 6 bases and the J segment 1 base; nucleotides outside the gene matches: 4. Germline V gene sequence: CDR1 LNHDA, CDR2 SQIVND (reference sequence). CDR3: CASSPTGAQETQYF. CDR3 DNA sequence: TGTGCCAGTAGCCCGACAGGGGCCCAAGAGACCCAGTACTTC.

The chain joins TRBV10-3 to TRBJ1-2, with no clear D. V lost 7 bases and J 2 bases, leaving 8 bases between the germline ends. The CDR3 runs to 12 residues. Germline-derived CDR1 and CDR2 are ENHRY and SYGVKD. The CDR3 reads CAITSGNYGYTF. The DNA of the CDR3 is TGTGCCATCACCTCGGGGAACTATGGCTACACCTTC.

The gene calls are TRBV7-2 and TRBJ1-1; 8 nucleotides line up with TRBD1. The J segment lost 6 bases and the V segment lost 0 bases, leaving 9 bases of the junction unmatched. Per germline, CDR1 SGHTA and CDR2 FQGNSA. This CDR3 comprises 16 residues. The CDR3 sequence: CASSLAQGATYPEAFF. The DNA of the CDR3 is TGTGCCAGCAGCTTAGCGCAGGGGGCTACGTACCCTGAAGCTTTCTTT.

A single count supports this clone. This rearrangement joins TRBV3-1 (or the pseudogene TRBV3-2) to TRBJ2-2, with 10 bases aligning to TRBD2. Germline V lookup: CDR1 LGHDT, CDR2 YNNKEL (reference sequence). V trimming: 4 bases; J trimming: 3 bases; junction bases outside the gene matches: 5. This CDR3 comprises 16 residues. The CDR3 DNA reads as TGTGCCAGCAGCCTAAGCGGGGGGGCGCACACCGGGGAGCTGTTTTTT. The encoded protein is CASSLSGGAHTGELFF.

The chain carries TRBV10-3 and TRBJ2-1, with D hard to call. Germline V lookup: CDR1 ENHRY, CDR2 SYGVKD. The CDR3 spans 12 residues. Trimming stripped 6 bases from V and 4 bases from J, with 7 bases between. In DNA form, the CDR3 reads TGTGCCATCAGCCTGGATTACAATGAGCAGTTCTTC. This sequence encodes CAISLDYNEQFF.

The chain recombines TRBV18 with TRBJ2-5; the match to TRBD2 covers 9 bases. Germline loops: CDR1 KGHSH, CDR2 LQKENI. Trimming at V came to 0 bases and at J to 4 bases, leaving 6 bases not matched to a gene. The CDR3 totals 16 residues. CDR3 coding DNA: TGTGCCAGCTCACCACCTGGGCGGGGGGGCCGAGAGACCCAGTACTTC. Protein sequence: CASSPPGRGGRETQYF.